The next 30 T cell receptor beta chains were all read from a single sample in a study of PD-1 blockade in mismatch repair-deficient tumors. Clones were sequenced by immunoSEQ multiplex PCR, and TCRdb holds only the in-frame ones, with some missing. This sample has over 20,000 clones, with 83% found just once. The input for sequencing was peripheral blood, taken 12 weeks after starting pembrolizumab. The receptors were sampled from an adult with mismatch repair-deficient cancer.

The V and J genes are TRBV7-8 and TRBJ2-5, with D perhaps given as TRBD1 or TRBD2 (6 bases each). Germline CDR1 reads SGHVS; CDR2 reads FQNEAQ. This CDR3 comprises 18 residues. Trimming took 6 bases from V and 2 from J, leaving 25 bases between them. The CDR3 loop reads CASRPPRAFGGLQETQYF. The CDR3, as DNA: TGTGCCAGCAGACCCCCGAGAGCCTTCGGGGGCTTACAAGAGACCCAGTACTTC.

The chain recombines TRBV18 with TRBJ2-1; 9 nucleotides line up with TRBD2. This CDR3 is built from 15 residues. Germline CDR1 is KGHSH and CDR2 is LQKENI. The junction had 13 bases not matched to a gene; V was cut back by 9 bases and J by 7 bases. CDR3 protein: CASSIAGVEHNEQFF. The CDR3 DNA reads as TGTGCCAGTTCTATAGCGGGAGTTGAACATAATGAGCAGTTCTTC.

V is TRBV2 and J is TRBJ2-3, with a weak D call TRBD1 (6 bases). Germline CDR1 SNHLY, CDR2 FYNNEI. This CDR3 is built from 14 residues. V lost 4 bases and J lost 1, with 9 bases in between. This chain's CDR3 is CASSGWGRTDTQYF. The CDR3 DNA reads as TGTGCCAGCAGTGGGTGGGGGCGCACAGATACGCAGTATTTT. The full variable domain, completed using reference TRBV2 and TRBJ2-3, is EPEVTQTPSHQVTQMGQEVILRCVPISNHLYFYWYRQILGQKVEFLVSFYNNEISEKSEIFDDQFSVERPDGSNFTLKIRSTKLEDSAMYFCASSGWGRTDTQYFGPGTRLTVL.

This chain links TRBV6-4 with TRBJ2-3, with 10 bases that match TRBD2. The CDR3 length is 15 residues. Germline V gene data show CDR1 as MRHNA and CDR2 as SNTAGT. V was pared by 3 bases and J by 0 bases, with 0 bases of the junction left unmatched. CDR3 loop: CASSELAGSTDTQYF. CDR3 in DNA: TGTGCCAGCAGTGAACTAGCGGGGAGCACAGATACGCAGTATTTT.

Details on this clone: Other DNA sequences within the sample encode an identical CDR3. J is TRBJ2-1 and V is TRBV7-9, with 14 bases that match TRBD2. Germline lookup yields CDR1 SEHNR and CDR2 FQNEAQ (reference sequence). The CDR3 consists of 15 residues. V gave up 3 bases and J gave up 7 bases; unmatched junction bases: 2. The CDR3 is CASSLGTSGSNEQFF. The CDR3 nucleotides read TGTGCCAGCAGCTTGGGGACTAGCGGGAGTAATGAGCAGTTCTTC.

This clone turned up a few times. The CDR3 loop is CALEREGATQYF. The CDR3 bases are TGTGCCTTAGAGCGGGAGGGCGCTACGCAGTATTTT. The chain combines TRBV30 with TRBJ2-3; 10 bases match TRBD2. V trimming: 7 bases; J trimming: 8 bases; junction bases outside the gene matches: 6. The CDR3 covers 12 residues. Germline V gene data show CDR1 as GTSNPN and CDR2 as SVGIG (reference sequence).

This clone was observed once. V is TRBV4-1 and J is TRBJ1-2; 7 nucleotides align to TRBD1. Germline V gene lookup returns CDR1 MGHRA and CDR2 YSYEKL. V gave up 1 base and J gave up 6 bases; unmatched junction bases: 8. CDR3 length: 15 amino acids. The CDR3 reads CASSQGFGQVHGYTF. The CDR3, as DNA: TGCGCCAGCAGCCAAGGGTTCGGACAGGTACATGGCTACACCTTC.

V is TRBV7-9 and J is TRBJ2-5, with a tentative D call TRBD1 (5 bases). Germline V CDR1 and CDR2: SEHNR, FQNEAQ (reference sequence). The CDR3 has 13 amino acids. Trimming pared 5 bases from V and 5 bases from J, leaving 12 bases between. CDR3 sequence (DNA): TGTGCCAGCAGCCCAAGGGGCCCGGAGACCCAGTACTTC. It is translated as CASSPRGPETQYF.

The chain joins TRBV27 to TRBJ1-1; D remains unclear. Per the germline V gene, CDR1 is MNHEY and CDR2 is SMNVEV (reference sequence). The CDR3 runs 15 residues. The V end was cut by 5 bases, the J end by 10 bases, with 23 bases between. The CDR3 DNA sequence: TGTGCCAGCAGTCCCCGGTTAAGGCCAGGTGGGGTAGCTTTCTTT. This codes for CASSPRLRPGGVAFF.

As DNA, the CDR3 is TGTGCCAGTAGTATAGACACTAGCGGGACCTTCTACGAGCAGTACTTC. This sequence encodes CASSIDTSGTFYEQYF. The V gene is TRBV19, the J gene TRBJ2-7; 10 positions match TRBD2. The CDR3 has 16 residues. Germline-derived CDR1 and CDR2 are LNHDA and SQIVND (reference sequence). V dropped 0 bases and J dropped 3; count of bases not matched to a gene: 5.

This chain uses TRBV2 with TRBJ2-2; TRBD2 aligns across 7 bases. Germline V gene data show CDR1 as SNHLY and CDR2 as FYNNEI. V lost 2 bases to trimming and J lost 6 bases; unmatched junction nucleotides: 6. The CDR3 is 15 residues long. The CDR3 spells CASSETPGGSGELFF. DNA of the CDR3: TGTGCCAGCAGTGAAACCCCGGGAGGCTCCGGGGAGCTGTTTTTT.

This clone was observed a single time. The gene calls are TRBV19 and TRBJ1-4; TRBD1 is a possible D gene (5 bases). CDR1 and CDR2 from the germline V gene are LNHDA and SQIVND (reference sequence). CDR3 length: 15 residues. The germline V and J ends were trimmed by 5 bases and 6 bases, with 16 bases remaining between them. The CDR3 here is CASSLYGTGDEKLFF. The CDR3 DNA reads as TGTGCCAGTAGTCTCTATGGGACGGGAGATGAAAAACTGTTTTTT.

The chain links TRBV25-1 to TRBJ2-7; D is unresolved. V lost 2 bases, J lost 4 bases, and 9 bases lay in between. This CDR3 is 13 amino acids long. The germline gives CDR1 MGHDK, CDR2 SYGVNS. CDR3 loop: CASSEIGGYEQYF. DNA for the CDR3: TGTGCCAGCAGTGAAATAGGTGGATACGAGCAGTACTTC.

V and J are TRBV5-1 and TRBJ1-2; 8 bases are shared with TRBD1. CDR3 length: 15 residues. With 0 bases clipped from V and 4 bases from J, the junction kept 5 bases outside the gene matches. CDR1 is SGHRS and CDR2 is YFSETQ in the germline V gene. In DNA, the CDR3 is TGCGCCAGCAGCTTGGGCGGACAGGGTCCCTATGGCTACACCTTC. Translation gives CASSLGGQGPYGYTF.

CDR3 coding DNA: TGTGCCAGCAGTTTCCCGGGGGCTCAAGAGACCCAGTACTTC. Residues: CASSFPGAQETQYF. J is TRBJ2-5 and V is TRBV6-5; D is possibly TRBD1 or TRBD2 (6 bases each). Per the germline V gene, CDR1 is MNHEY and CDR2 is SVGAGI. The V gene lost 4 bases and the J gene lost 2 bases, with 11 bases spanning the gap. The CDR3 is made up of 14 amino acids.

The chain recombines TRBV28 with TRBJ1-2; 8 bases are a match to TRBD1. Germline trimming cut 5 bases from V and 1 base from J; bases unmatched to any gene: 6. From germline, CDR1 is MDHEN and CDR2 SYDVKM. This CDR3 comprises 15 residues. The CDR3 region has the DNA TGTGCCAGCAGTCCTCCAGGGGGCGTTAACTATGGCTACACCTTC. It is translated as CASSPPGGVNYGYTF.

This clone came up once. The gene calls are TRBV29-1 and TRBJ2-5; 8 nucleotides line up with TRBD2. The CDR3 consists of 15 residues. V gave up 6 bases and J gave up 5 bases; unmatched junction bases: 14. The germline CDR1 and CDR2 sequences are SQVTM and ANQGSEA. CDR3 in amino acids: CSVAPKDLAGETQYF. CDR3 nucleotide sequence: TGCAGCGTGGCCCCGAAGGATCTAGCGGGTGAGACCCAGTACTTC.

The chain links TRBV7-3 to TRBJ2-3; D is possibly TRBD1 or TRBD2 (5 bases each). The CDR3 contains 16 residues. In germline, CDR1 is SGHTA, CDR2 FQGTGA. The germline V and J ends were trimmed by 5 bases and 2 bases, with 17 bases remaining between them. The CDR3 nucleotides read TGTGCCAGCAGCCCCCGGGGCGTAACTTCCACAGATACGCAGTATTTT. This translates into CASSPRGVTSTDTQYF.

J is TRBJ1-4 and V is TRBV30; D might be TRBD1 (5 bases). This CDR3 comprises 14 residues. The V gene's germline CDR1 is GTSNPN and CDR2 SVGIG (reference sequence). V was clipped by 0 bases and J by 8 bases, with 13 bases between them. CDR3 nucleotide sequence: TGTGCCTGGAGTGTGTTAGGGGCGCAGGAAAAACTGTTTTTT. It is translated as CAWSVLGAQEKLFF. The full variable domain, in which reference TRBV30 and TRBJ1-4 provide the parts outside the CDR3, is SQTIHQWPATLVQPVGSPLSLECTVEGTSNPNLYWYRQAAGRGLQLLFYSVGIGQISSEVPQNLSASRPQDRQFILSSKKLLLSDSGFYLCAWSVLGAQEKLFFGSGTQLSVL.

The genes are TRBV4-1 and TRBJ2-1, with 12 bases that match TRBD2. Germline V CDR1 and CDR2: MGHRA, YSYEKL. The CDR3 spans 15 residues. The J segment lost 8 bases and the V segment lost 2 bases, leaving 4 bases of the junction unmatched. CDR3 sequence reads: CASSQQLAGGDEQFF. The CDR3 DNA reads as TGCGCCAGCAGCCAACAACTAGCGGGAGGCGATGAGCAGTTCTTC.

This clone was observed a single time. The V call is TRBV6-6, the J call TRBJ1-4; the D is unclear. Germline lookup yields CDR1 MNHNY and CDR2 SVGAGI (reference sequence). V was shortened by 0 bases and J by 11 bases, with 16 bases between the two germline ends. This CDR3 is 15 amino acids long. The CDR3 coding sequence is TGTGCCAGCAGTTACTCGATTGGCCAGAGGGAGAAACTGTTTTTT. It translates to CASSYSIGQREKLFF.

This clone was detected once. The chain uses TRBV7-2 and TRBJ2-1, with unresolved D. Germline-derived CDR1 and CDR2 are SGHTA and FQGNSA. CDR3 length: 13 amino acids. V lost 3 bases and J 6 bases, leaving 9 bases between the germline ends. DNA for the CDR3: TGTGCCAGCAGCTTGGAAAGCTTCAATGAGCAGTTCTTC. Translated, it gives CASSLESFNEQFF. The full variable domain, rest sourced from reference TRBV7-2 and TRBJ2-1, is GAGVSQSPSNKVTEKGKDVELRCDPISGHTALYWYRQSLGQGLEFLIYFQGNSAPDKSGLPSDRFSAERTGGSVSTLTIQRTQQEDSAVYLCASSLESFNEQFFGPGTRLTVL.

The chain has TRBV11-2 and TRBJ2-5; no clear D. The closer fit of TRBJ2-7 to the DNA end suggests the J call may be wrong. CDR3 length: 12 amino acids. The germline CDR1 and CDR2 sequences are SGHAT and FQNNGV. In nucleotides, the CDR3 is TGTGCCAGCAGCTTAGAAGGGTACGAGCAGTACTTC. Its protein product is CASSLEGYEQYF.

The chain uses TRBV25-1 and TRBJ2-3; D remains ambiguous. The CDR3 runs 15 residues. The ends were cut back, 3 bases at V and 0 bases at J, with 10 bases in the middle. CDR1 and CDR2 from the germline V gene are MGHDK and SYGVNS. Written as DNA, the CDR3 is TGTGCCAGCAGTGATCCAGCGACTAGCACAGATACGCAGTATTTT. Translation gives CASSDPATSTDTQYF.

The rearrangement links TRBV6-6 to TRBJ2-7; 8 bases match TRBD1. Per the germline V gene, CDR1 is MNHNY and CDR2 is SVGAGI (reference sequence). CDR3 length equals 15 residues. After removal of 3 bases from V and 3 bases from J, the junction contained 7 bases not matched to a gene. The CDR3 DNA sequence: TGTGCCAGCAGTTATCGGTTAGGACAGGGCTACGAGCAGTACTTC. It specifies CASSYRLGQGYEQYF.

This chain joins TRBV7-9 and TRBJ2-1; TRBD2 matches 9 bases. This CDR3 is built from 14 residues. V lost 7 bases and J lost 1; bases outside the gene matches: 2. Germline lookup yields CDR1 SEHNR and CDR2 FQNEAQ (reference sequence). This CDR3 is CASMTSGSYNEQFF. CDR3 in DNA: TGTGCCAGCATGACTAGCGGTTCCTACAATGAGCAGTTCTTC.

The V call is TRBV6-6, the J call TRBJ2-1, with 13 bases lining up with TRBD2. The CDR3 sequence is 16 residues long. Germline CDR1 is MNHNY and CDR2 is SVGAGI (reference sequence). Trimming took 9 bases from V and 6 from J; bases not matched to a gene: 11. The CDR3 region is CASSNPTSGRANEQFF. CDR3 nucleotide sequence: TGTGCCAGTTCTAACCCAACTAGCGGGAGGGCCAATGAGCAGTTCTTC.

V is TRBV28 and J is TRBJ1-5; D is unresolved. Germline CDR1 and CDR2: MDHEN and SYDVKM. V lost 4 bases, J lost 3 bases, and 1 base lay in between. There are 11 residues in the CDR3. The CDR3 bases are TGTGCCAGCAGTTACAATCAGCCCCAGCATTTT. This encodes CASSYNQPQHF. The full variable domain, completed using reference TRBV28 and TRBJ1-5, is DVKVTQSSRYLVKRTGEKVFLECVQDMDHENMFWYRQDPGLGLRLIYFSYDVKMKEKGDIPEGYSVSREKKERFSLILESASTNQTSMYLCASSYNQPQHFGDGTRLSIL.

The rearrangement uses TRBV5-4 and TRBJ1-2; TRBD1 agrees at 7 bases. The CDR3 contains 16 residues. The germline V gene encodes CDR1 SGHNT and CDR2 YYREEE (reference sequence). Trimming at V came to 4 bases and at J to 4 bases, leaving 13 bases not matched to a gene. The CDR3 is CASSRPTGARGYGYTF. The CDR3 DNA follows: TGTGCCAGCAGCCGGCCAACAGGGGCGAGGGGCTATGGCTACACCTTC. The whole variable domain, remainder taken from reference TRBV5-4 and TRBJ1-2, is ETGVTQSPTHLIKTRGQQVTLRCSSQSGHNTVSWYQQALGQGPQFIFQYYREEENGRGNFPPRFSGLQFPNYSSELNVNALELDDSALYLCASSRPTGARGYGYTFGSGTRLTVV.

This clone was recorded a few times. This sequence joins TRBV18 and TRBJ2-1; 16 nucleotides line up with TRBD2. Germline-derived CDR1 and CDR2 are KGHSH and LQKENI. The CDR3 totals 20 residues. With 1 base clipped from V and 1 base from J, the junction kept 7 bases outside the gene matches. The CDR3 nucleotides read TGTGCCAGCTCACCACTGGGACTAGCGGGAGGGCGTAGTTCCTACAATGAGCAGTTCTTC. This translates into CASSPLGLAGGRSSYNEQFF.